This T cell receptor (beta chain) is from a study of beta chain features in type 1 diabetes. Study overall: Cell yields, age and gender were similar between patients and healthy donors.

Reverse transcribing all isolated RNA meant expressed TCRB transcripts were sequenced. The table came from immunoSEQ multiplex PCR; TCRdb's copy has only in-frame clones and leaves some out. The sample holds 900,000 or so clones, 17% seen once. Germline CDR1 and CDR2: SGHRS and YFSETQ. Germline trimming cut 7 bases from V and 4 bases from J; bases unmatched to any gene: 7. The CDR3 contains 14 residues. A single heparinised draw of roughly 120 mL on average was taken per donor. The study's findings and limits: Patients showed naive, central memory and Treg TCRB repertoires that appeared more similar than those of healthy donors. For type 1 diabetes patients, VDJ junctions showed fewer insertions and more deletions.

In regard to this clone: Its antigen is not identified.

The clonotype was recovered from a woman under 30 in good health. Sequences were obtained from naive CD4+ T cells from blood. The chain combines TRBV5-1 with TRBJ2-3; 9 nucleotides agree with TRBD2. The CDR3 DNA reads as TGCGCCAGCTCGCTGGGACTAGCTGCAGATACGCAGTATTTT. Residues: CASSLGLAADTQYF.